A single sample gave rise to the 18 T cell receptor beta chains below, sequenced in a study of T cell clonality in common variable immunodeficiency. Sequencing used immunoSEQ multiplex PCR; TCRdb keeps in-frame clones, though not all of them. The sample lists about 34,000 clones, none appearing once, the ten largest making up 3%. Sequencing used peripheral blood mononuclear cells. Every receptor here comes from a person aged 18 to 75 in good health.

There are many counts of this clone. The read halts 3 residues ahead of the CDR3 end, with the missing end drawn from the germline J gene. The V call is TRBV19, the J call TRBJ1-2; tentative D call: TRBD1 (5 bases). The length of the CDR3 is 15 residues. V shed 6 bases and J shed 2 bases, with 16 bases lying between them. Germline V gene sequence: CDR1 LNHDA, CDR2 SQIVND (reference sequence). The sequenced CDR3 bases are TGTGCCAGTAGCCCCCGGGCAGGGAAGAACTATGGC. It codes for CASSPRAGKNYG. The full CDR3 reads CASSPRAGKNYGYTF.

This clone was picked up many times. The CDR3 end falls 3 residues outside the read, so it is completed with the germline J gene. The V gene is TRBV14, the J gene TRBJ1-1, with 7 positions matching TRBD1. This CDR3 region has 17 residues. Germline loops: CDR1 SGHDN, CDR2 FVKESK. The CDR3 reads CASSQDGGPDRASGAFF. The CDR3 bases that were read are TGTGCCAGCAGCCAAGACGGGGGTCCTGACAGGGCATCTGGA.

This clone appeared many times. CDR3 loop: CASSATGPGNQPQHF. CDR3 bases read: TGTGCCAGCAGTGCCACAGGGCCGGGGAATCAGCCC. The J gene is TRBJ1-5, the V gene TRBV6-1, with D possibly matching TRBD1 (6 bases). The read finishes 3 residues shy of the CDR3 end, and the germline J gene is used to complete it. The germline V and J ends were trimmed by 4 bases and 4 bases, with 14 bases remaining between them. The length of the CDR3 is 15 residues. Germline CDR1 MNHNS, CDR2 SASEGT.

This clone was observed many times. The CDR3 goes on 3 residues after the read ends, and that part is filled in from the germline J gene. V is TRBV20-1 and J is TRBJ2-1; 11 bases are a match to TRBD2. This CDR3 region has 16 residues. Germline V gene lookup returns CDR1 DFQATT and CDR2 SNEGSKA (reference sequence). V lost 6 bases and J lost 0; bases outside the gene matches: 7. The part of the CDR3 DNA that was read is TGCAGTGCAAAACCTACTAGCGGGAGCTCCTACAATGAG. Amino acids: CSAKPTSGSSYNE. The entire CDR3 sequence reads CSAKPTSGSSYNEQFF.

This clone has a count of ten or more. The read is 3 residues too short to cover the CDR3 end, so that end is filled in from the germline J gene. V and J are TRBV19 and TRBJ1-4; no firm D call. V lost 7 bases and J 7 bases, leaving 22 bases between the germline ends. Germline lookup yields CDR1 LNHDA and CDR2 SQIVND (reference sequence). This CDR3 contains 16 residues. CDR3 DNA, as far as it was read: TGTGCCAGTAAGGCCCCCCGGGGTAGGGAGGGTGAAAAA. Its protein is CASKAPRGREGEK. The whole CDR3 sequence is CASKAPRGREGEKLFF. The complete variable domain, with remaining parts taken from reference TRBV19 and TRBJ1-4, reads DGGITQSPKYLFRKEGQNVTLSCEQNLNHDAMYWYRQDPGQGLRLIYYSQIVNDFQKGDIAEGYSVSREKKESFPLTVTSAQKNPTAFYLCASKAPRGREGEKLFFGSGTQLSVL.

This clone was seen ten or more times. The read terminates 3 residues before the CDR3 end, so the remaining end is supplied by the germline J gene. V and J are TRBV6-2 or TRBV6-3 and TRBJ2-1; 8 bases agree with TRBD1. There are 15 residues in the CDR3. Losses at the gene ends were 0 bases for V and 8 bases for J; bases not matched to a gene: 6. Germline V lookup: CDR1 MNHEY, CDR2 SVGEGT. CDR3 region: CASSYSQGAYDEQFF. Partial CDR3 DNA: TGTGCCAGCAGTTACTCTCAGGGGGCGTACGATGAG.

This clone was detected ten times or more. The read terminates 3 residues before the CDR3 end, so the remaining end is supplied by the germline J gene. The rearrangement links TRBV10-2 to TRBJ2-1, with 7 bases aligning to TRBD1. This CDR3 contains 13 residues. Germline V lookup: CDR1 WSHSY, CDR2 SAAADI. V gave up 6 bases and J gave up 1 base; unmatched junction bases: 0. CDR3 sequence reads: CASRGQSYNEQFF. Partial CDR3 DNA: TGCGCCAGCAGGGGACAGTCCTACAATGAG.

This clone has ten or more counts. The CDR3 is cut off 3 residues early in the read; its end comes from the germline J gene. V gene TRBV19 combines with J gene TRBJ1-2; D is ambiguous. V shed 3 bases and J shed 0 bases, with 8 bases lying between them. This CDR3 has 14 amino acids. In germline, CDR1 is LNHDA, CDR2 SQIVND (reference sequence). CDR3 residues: CASSMSQSNYGYTF. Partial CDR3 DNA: TGTGCCAGTAGTATGAGTCAGTCTAACTATGGC.

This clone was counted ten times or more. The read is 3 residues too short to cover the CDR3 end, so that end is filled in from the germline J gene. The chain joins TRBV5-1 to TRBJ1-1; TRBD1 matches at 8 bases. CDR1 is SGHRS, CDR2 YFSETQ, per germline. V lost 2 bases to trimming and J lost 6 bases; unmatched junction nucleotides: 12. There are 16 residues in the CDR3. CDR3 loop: CASSFSGGLEGPEAFF. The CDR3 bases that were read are TGCGCCAGCAGCTTCTCAGGGGGCTTAGAAGGGCCTGAA.

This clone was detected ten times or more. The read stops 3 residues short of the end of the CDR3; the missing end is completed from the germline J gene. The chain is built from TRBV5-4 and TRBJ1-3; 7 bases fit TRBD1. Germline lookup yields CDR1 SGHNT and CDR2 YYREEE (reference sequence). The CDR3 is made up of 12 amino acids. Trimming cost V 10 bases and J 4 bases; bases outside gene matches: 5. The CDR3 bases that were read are TGTGCCTGGGGGACAGTAGGAAACACC. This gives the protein CAWGTVGNT. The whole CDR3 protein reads CAWGTVGNTIYF.

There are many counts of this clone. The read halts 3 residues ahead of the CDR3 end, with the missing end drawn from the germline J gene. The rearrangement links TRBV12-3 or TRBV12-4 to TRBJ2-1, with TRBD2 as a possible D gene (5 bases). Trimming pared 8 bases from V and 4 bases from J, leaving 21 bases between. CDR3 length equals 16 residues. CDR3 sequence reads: CASSPSGTPEYNEQFF. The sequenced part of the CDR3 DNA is TGTGCCAGCTCCCCAAGCGGAACCCCTGAATACAATGAG.

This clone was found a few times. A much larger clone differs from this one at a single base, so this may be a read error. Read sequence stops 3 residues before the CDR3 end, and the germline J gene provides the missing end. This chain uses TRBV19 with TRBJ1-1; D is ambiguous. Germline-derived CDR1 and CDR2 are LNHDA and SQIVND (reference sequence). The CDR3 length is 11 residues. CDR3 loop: CATTVNTEAFF. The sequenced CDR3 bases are TGTGCAACCACAGTGAACACTGAA.

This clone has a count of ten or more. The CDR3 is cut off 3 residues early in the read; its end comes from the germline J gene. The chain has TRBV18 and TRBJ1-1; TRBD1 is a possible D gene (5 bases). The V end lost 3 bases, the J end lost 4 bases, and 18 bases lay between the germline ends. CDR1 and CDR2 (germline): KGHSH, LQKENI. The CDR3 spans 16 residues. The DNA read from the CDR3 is TGTGCCAGCTCACCGGAGGGTCGGGGGGGGTTCACTGAA. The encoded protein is CASSPEGRGGFTE. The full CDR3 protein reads CASSPEGRGGFTEAFF.

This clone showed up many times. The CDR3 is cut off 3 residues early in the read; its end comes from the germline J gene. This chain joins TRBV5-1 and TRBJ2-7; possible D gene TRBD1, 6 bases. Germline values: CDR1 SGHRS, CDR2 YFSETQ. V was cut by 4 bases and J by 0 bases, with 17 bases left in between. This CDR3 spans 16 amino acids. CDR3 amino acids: CASSPQGTTASYEQYF. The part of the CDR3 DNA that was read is TGCGCCAGCAGCCCACAGGGAACCACCGCCTCCTACGAG.

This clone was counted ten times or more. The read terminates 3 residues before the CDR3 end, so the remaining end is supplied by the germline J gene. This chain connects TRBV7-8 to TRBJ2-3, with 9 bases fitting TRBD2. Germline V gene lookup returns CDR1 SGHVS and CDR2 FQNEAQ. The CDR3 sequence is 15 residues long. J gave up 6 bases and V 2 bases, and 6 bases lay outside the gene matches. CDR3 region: CASSLRREGLDTQYF. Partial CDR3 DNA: TGTGCCAGCAGCTTACGGCGGGAGGGCCTCGATACG.

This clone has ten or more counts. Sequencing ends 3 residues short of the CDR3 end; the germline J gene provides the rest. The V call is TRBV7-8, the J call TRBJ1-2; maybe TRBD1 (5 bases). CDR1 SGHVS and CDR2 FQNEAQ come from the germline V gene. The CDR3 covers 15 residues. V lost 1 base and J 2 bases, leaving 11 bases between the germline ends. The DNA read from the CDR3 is TGTGCCAGCAGCTTAGAAACGGCAGGGAACTATGGC. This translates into CASSLETAGNYG. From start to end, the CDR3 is CASSLETAGNYGYTF.

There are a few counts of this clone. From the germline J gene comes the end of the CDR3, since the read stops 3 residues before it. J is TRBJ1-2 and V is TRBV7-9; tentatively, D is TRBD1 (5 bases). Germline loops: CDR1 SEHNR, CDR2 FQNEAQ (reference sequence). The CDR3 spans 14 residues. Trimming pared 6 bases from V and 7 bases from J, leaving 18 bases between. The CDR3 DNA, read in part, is TGTGCCAGCAGTGACGGCGGGGCCCTTTCTGGC. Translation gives CASSDGGALSG. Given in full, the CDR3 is CASSDGGALSGYTF.

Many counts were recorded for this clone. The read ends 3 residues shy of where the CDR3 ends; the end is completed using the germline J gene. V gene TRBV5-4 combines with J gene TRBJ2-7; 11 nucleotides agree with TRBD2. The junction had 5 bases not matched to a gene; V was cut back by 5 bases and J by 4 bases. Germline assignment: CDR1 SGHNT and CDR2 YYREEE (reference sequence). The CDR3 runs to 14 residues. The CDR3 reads CASSSSGRLYEQYF. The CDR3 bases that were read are TGTGCCAGCAGTTCTAGCGGGAGGCTTTACGAG.